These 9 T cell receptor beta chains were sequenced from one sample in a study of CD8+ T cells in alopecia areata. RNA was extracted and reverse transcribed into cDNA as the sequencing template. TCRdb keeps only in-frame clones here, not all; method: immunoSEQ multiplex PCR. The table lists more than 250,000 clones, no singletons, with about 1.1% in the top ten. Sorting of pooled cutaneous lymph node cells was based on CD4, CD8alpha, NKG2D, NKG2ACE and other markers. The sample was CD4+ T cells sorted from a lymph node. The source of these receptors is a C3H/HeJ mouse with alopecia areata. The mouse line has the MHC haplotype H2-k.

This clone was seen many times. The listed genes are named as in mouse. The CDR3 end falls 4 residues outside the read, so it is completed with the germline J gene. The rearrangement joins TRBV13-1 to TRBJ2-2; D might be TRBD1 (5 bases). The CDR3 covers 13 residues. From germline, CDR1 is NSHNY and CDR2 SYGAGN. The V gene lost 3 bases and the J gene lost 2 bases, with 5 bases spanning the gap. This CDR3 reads CASSAGNTGQLYF. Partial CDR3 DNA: TGTGCCAGCAGTGCAGGGAACACCGGG.

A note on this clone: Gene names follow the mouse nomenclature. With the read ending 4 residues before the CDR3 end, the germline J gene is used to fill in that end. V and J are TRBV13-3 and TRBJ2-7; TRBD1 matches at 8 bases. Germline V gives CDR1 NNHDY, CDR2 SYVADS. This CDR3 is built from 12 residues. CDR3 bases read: TGTGCCAGCGACAGGGGAGGAGAT. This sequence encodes CASDRGGD. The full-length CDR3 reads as CASDRGGDEQYF.

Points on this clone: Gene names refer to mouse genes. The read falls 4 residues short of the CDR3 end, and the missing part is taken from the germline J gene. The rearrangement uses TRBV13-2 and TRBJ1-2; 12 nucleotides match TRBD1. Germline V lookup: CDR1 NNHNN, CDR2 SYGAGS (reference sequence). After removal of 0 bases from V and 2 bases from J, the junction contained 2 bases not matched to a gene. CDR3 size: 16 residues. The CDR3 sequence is CASGDAGTGGNSDYTF. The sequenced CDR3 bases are TGTGCCAGCGGTGATGCGGGGACAGGGGGCAACTCC.

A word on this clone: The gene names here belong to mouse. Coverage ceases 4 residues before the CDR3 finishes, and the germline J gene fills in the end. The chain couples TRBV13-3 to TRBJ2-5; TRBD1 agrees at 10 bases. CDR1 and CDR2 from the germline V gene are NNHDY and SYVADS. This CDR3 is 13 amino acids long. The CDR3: CASSGDRGDTQYF. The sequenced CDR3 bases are TGTGCCAGCAGTGGGGACAGGGGTGAC.

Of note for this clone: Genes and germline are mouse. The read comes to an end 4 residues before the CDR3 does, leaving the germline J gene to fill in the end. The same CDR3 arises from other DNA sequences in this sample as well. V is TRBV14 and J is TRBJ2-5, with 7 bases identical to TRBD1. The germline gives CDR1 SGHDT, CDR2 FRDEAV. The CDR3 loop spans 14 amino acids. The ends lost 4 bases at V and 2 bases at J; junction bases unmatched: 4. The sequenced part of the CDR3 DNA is TGTGCCAGCAGTCCCGGGACAGCCCAAGAC. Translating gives CASSPGTAQD. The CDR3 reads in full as CASSPGTAQDTQYF.

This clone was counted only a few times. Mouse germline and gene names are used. The chain's CDR3 is CASGVWTGGSAEQFF. Incomplete CDR3 DNA: TGTGCCAGCGGTGTGTGGACTGGGGGGAGTGCT. The chain couples TRBV13-2 to TRBJ2-1; TRBD2 matches at 11 bases. The observed sequence ends 4 residues before the CDR3 terminus, with the missing tail filled in from the germline J gene. This CDR3 has 15 amino acids. Trimming at V came to 3 bases and at J to 6 bases, leaving 5 bases not matched to a gene. CDR1 is NNHNN and CDR2 is SYGAGS in the germline V gene (reference sequence).

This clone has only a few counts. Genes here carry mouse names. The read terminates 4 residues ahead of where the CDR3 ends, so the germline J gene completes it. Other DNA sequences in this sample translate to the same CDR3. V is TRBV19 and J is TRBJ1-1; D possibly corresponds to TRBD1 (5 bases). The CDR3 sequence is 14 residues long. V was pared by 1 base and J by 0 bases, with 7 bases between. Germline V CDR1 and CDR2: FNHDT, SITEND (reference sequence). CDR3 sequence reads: CASSIWGANTEVFF. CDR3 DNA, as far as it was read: TGTGCCAGCAGTATATGGGGGGCAAACACA.

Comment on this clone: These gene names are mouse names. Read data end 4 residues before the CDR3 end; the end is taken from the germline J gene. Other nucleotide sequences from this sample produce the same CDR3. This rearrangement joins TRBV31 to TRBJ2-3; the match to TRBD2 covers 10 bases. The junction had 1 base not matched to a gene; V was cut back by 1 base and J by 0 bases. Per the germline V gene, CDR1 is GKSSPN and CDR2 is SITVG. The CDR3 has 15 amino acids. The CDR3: CAWSQGLGSAETLYF. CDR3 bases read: TGTGCCTGGAGTCAGGGACTGGGGAGTGCAGAA.

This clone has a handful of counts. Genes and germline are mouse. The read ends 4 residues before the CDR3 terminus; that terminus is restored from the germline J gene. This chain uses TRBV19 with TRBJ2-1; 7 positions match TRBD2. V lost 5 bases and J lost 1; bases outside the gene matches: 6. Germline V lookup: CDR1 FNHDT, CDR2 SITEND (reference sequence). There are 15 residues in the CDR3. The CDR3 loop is CASRPELGNYAEQFF. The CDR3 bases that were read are TGTGCCAGCAGGCCCGAACTGGGGAACTATGCT.